This is a list of T cell receptor beta chains from one sample in a study of post-analysis software for immune sequencing data. TCRdb used MiXCR to reprocess the PCR reads, holding one entry per CDR3 protein. The sample has roughly 600,000 distinct CDR3 sequences; 44% are singletons. The specimen sequenced was blood. Receptors originate from a girl between 10 and 17 years old with multiple sclerosis. CDR3s include the opening cysteine and the closing phenylalanine or tryptophan. D genes are given only for firm matches. The size of a clone is reported for some rows only, either as once, few or many, or as a class for expanded clones.

j_call	v_call	cdr3_length	clone_size	d_call	cdr3_nt	cdr3_aa
TRBJ2-3	TRBV10-3	16	-	-	TGTGCCATCAGTGGCCTTAGATTGGGGAACACAGATACGCAGTATTTT	CAISGLRLGNTDTQYF
TRBJ2-1	TRBV29-1	16	few	TRBD2	TGCAGCGTTGGGGGGGAGCGGGGGAGCTCCTACAATGAGCAGTTCTTC	CSVGGERGSSYNEQFF
TRBJ2-5	TRBV6-5	14	-	TRBD1	TGTGCCAGCAGACGAACAGGGGGCGTAGAGACCCAGTACTTC	CASRRTGGVETQYF
TRBJ2-1	TRBV9	18	-	TRBD2	TGTGCCAGCAACCAGGGACTAGCGGGAGTAAAGGAGGACAATGAGCAGTTCTTC	CASNQGLAGVKEDNEQFF
TRBJ1-1	TRBV6-5	14	-	-	TGTGCCAGCAGTTCGGTAGGGTCCGGCACTGAAGCTTTCTTT	CASSSVGSGTEAFF
TRBJ2-7	TRBV7-9	16	-	TRBD2	TGTGCCACTTCGCTAGCGGGGGCCTCCTTTGGGTACGAGCAGTACTTC	CATSLAGASFGYEQYF
TRBJ1-2	TRBV6-5	16	-	TRBD1	TGTGCCAGCAGTTCCGTACCGGGACAGGGGGTGTATGGCTACACCTTC	CASSSVPGQGVYGYTF
TRBJ1-2	TRBV24-1	15	once	-	TGTGCCACCAGTGATTCCCGGGACGGACGTGCCGGCTACACCTTC	CATSDSRDGRAGYTF
TRBJ2-5	TRBV21-1	17	few	-	TGTGCCAGCATCCACAAGGGGGTAGCGGGAAGGTTGGAGACCCAGTACTTC	CASIHKGVAGRLETQYF
TRBJ2-5	TRBV2	13	-	-	TGTGCCAGCAGCCCCGCAGGGAGGGAGACCCAGTACTTC	CASSPAGRETQYF
TRBJ1-1	TRBV12-3/TRBV12-4	16	many	TRBD1	TGTGCCAGCAGGACCGGGACAGGGGCCGGGCACACTGAAGCTTTCTTT	CASRTGTGAGHTEAFF
TRBJ1-2	TRBV2	14	-	TRBD1	TGTGCCAGCAGGGCCCAGGGGGCCGGCTATGGCTACACCTTC	CASRAQGAGYGYTF
TRBJ2-3	TRBV5-1	16	-	-	TGCGCCAGCAGCCTGGCCGGGACAACTAGCACAGATACGCAGTATTTT	CASSLAGTTSTDTQYF
TRBJ2-7	TRBV29-1	15	few	TRBD1	TGCAGCGCCGAGGATCCCGGGACAGGGGCCTACGAGCAGTACTTC	CSAEDPGTGAYEQYF
TRBJ2-1	TRBV11-2	13	-	-	TGTGCCAGCAGCCCTGTGGGGCGAGAGAATCAGTTCTTC	CASSPVGRENQFF
TRBJ2-1	TRBV6-4	10	-	-	TGTGCCAGCAGCGAGAATGAGCAGTTCTTC	CASSENEQFF
TRBJ2-3	TRBV5-1	15	-	-	TGCGCCAGCAGCCCGGCACCCGGTCGGATGGATACGCAGTATTTT	CASSPAPGRMDTQYF
TRBJ2-1	TRBV7-8	15	-	TRBD2	TGTGCCAGCAGCTCGGGAGCGGGAGTGTTCAATGAGCAGTTCTTC	CASSSGAGVFNEQFF
TRBJ2-1	TRBV4-2	15	few	TRBD2	TGTGCCAGCAGCCAAGAGCGGGGGGGCCCCAATGAGCAGTTCTTC	CASSQERGGPNEQFF
TRBJ2-7	TRBV27	12	few	-	TGTGCCGCTGGGATGAGCTCCTACGAGCAGTACTTC	CAAGMSSYEQYF
TRBJ2-7	TRBV20-1	15	once	TRBD2	TGCAGTGCTAGAGCGGGTAGCGGGGGGCTATACGAGCAGTACTTC	CSARAGSGGLYEQYF
TRBJ2-4	TRBV18	12	-	-	TGTGCCAGCTCACCCGATGCCGGGACCATGGGCTTC	CASSPDAGTMGF
TRBJ2-1	TRBV7-9	16	-	TRBD2	TGTGCCAGCAGCCCGAGGGCGGGAGGTCCTGACAATGAGCAGTTCTTC	CASSPRAGGPDNEQFF
TRBJ2-7	TRBV10-3	13	-	TRBD1	TGTGCCATCGAGCTCAGACAGGGCGGCGAGCAGTACTTC	CAIELRQGGEQYF
TRBJ2-1	TRBV7-9	13	-	-	TGTGCCAGCAGCTCCCCTAAGGGGTATGAGCAGTTCTTC	CASSSPKGYEQFF
TRBJ1-5	TRBV10-3	16	once	-	TGTGCCACCCAAGGAGGTCAAGGGAATAGCAATCAGCTCCAGCATTTT	CATQGGQGNSNQLQHF
TRBJ2-1	TRBV25-1	16	-	-	TGTGCCAGCACCCGATCGGGGCAACAGGGTCAAAATGAGCAGTTCTTC	CASTRSGQQGQNEQFF
TRBJ2-3	TRBV2	15	-	-	TGTGCCAGCAGGGAACAGGGAGGAAGGACAGATACGCAGTATTTT	CASREQGGRTDTQYF
TRBJ1-1	TRBV10-3	12	-	TRBD1	TGTGCCATCAGGGGACAGGGGGGCGAAGCTTTCTTT	CAIRGQGGEAFF
TRBJ2-1	TRBV7-2	16	-	TRBD2	TGTGCCAGCAGCTCAACCCCCTCTAGCGGGGGCTACCGGGGGTTCTTC	CASSSTPSSGGYRGFF
TRBJ2-5	TRBV12-3/TRBV12-4	15	-	-	TGTGCCAGCAGTCGACAGGAGGGGTTCGAAGAGACCCAGTACTTC	CASSRQEGFEETQYF
TRBJ2-1	TRBV29-1	12	-	-	TGCAGCGCTGGGACGGCCAACAATGAGCAGTTCTTC	CSAGTANNEQFF
TRBJ2-3	TRBV12-3/TRBV12-4	17	-	-	TGTGCCAGCAGTTTAGCTGGGCACCCTACCCGGAGAGATACGCAGTATTTT	CASSLAGHPTRRDTQYF
TRBJ2-7	TRBV5-1	15	-	TRBD1	TGCGCCAGCAGCTTGACGGGACAGCTGCACTACGAGCAGTACTTC	CASSLTGQLHYEQYF
TRBJ2-6	TRBV14	15	-	-	TGTGCCAGCAGTTCCGGGGCGTTCGGGGCCAACGTCCTGACTTTC	CASSSGAFGANVLTF
TRBJ2-5	TRBV13	15	-	TRBD1	TGTGCCAGCATGGCGGCAGGGGGTATAGGAGAGACCCAGTACTTC	CASMAAGGIGETQYF
TRBJ2-7	TRBV28	13	-	-	TGTGCCAGCACTAGCGTCCCGTCCTACGAGCAGTACTTC	CASTSVPSYEQYF
TRBJ2-1	TRBV5-1	16	-	TRBD2	TGCGCCAGCAGCCCCTGGACTAGCGGGCCCAGGAATGAGCAGTTCTTC	CASSPWTSGPRNEQFF
TRBJ2-1	TRBV5-1	15	few	TRBD2	TGCGCCAGCAGCCTAGCGGGAGTAAACAACAATGAGCAGTTCTTC	CASSLAGVNNNEQFF
TRBJ2-5	TRBV12-3/TRBV12-4	14	-	-	TGTGCCAGCATGCGGAGTAGGCGGCAAGAGACCCAGTACTTC	CASMRSRRQETQYF
TRBJ2-2	TRBV5-1	15	-	-	TGCGCCAGCAGCTCCGGGAGCGGAGGGACCGGGGAGCTGTTTTTT	CASSSGSGGTGELFF
TRBJ2-1	TRBV27	13	few	-	TGTGCCAGCAGTAGAGTAGATACCAATGAGCAGTTCTTC	CASSRVDTNEQFF
TRBJ1-1	TRBV15	14	once	-	TGTGCCACCAGCACTACCAAATGGAACACTGAAGCTTTCTTT	CATSTTKWNTEAFF
TRBJ1-1	TRBV12-3/TRBV12-4	11	once	-	TGTGCCAGCATCCTCGACACTGAAGCTTTCTTT	CASILDTEAFF
TRBJ2-3	TRBV4-1	13	-	-	TGCGCCAGCAGCCAAGTGGCAGGGGATACGCAGTATTTT	CASSQVAGDTQYF
TRBJ2-1	TRBV5-1	12	few	-	TGCGCCAGTTCAAGGAGCGCGGGTGAGCAGTTCTTC	CASSRSAGEQFF
TRBJ2-3	TRBV29-1	10	-	-	TGCAGCGTTGGAGGGCACACGCAGTATTTT	CSVGGHTQYF
TRBJ2-3	TRBV7-2	17	few	TRBD2	TGTGCCAGCAGCTCAGGACTAGCGGGGGCGCACACAGATACGCAGTATTTT	CASSSGLAGAHTDTQYF
TRBJ2-7	TRBV5-6	15	-	-	TGTGCCAGCAGCTTTACCGGGGGAAGCTCCTACGAGCAGTACTTC	CASSFTGGSSYEQYF
TRBJ2-3	TRBV29-1	14	-	TRBD2	TGCAGCGTCGAACTAGCGGGGATTACAGATACGCAGTATTTT	CSVELAGITDTQYF
TRBJ2-7	TRBV27	16	once	TRBD2	TGTGCCAGCAATATGCTAGCGGGGGGGTCCTACAATGAGCAGTACTTC	CASNMLAGGSYNEQYF
TRBJ2-7	TRBV7-2	15	few	TRBD1	TGTGCCAGCAGCTTACAGGGACAGGGGACCTACGAGCAGTACTTC	CASSLQGQGTYEQYF
TRBJ1-5	TRBV12-3/TRBV12-4	14	-	-	TGTGCCAGCTTTAAGATAGGTAGCAATCAGCCCCAGCATTTT	CASFKIGSNQPQHF
TRBJ1-5	TRBV20-1	14	-	-	TGCAGTGCTAGAGATGAAGGGGCCGGGCAGCCCCAGCATTTT	CSARDEGAGQPQHF
TRBJ2-1	TRBV15	14	-	-	TGTGCCACCAGCAGAGATCGGGGTTACAATGAGCAGTTCTTC	CATSRDRGYNEQFF
TRBJ2-7	TRBV3-1	13	-	TRBD1	TGTGCCAGCAGCCAAGACAGGGGGCGTGAGCAGTACTTC	CASSQDRGREQYF
TRBJ2-5	TRBV29-1	18	-	TRBD2	TGCAGCGTTGAGTCGGTGGGACTAGCGGGAGTTTCCCAAGAGACCCAGTACTTC	CSVESVGLAGVSQETQYF
TRBJ2-3	TRBV20-1	16	-	-	TGCAGTGCTAGAGATCGACGAGATGATCGCACAGATACGCAGTATTTT	CSARDRRDDRTDTQYF
TRBJ1-1	TRBV7-8	14	few	-	TGTGCCAGCAACCCCGGGACTGCGAACACTGAAGCTTTCTTT	CASNPGTANTEAFF